These T cell receptor beta chains were read from a single sample in a study of glioma-infiltrating T cells after dendritic cell vaccination. The table came from immunoSEQ multiplex PCR; TCRdb's copy has only in-frame clones and leaves some out. The top ten clones hold roughly 2.1% of a sample with roughly 88,000 clones, over 75% of them seen once. The specimen was blood, collected after dendritic cell vaccination. Source of these receptors: a human donor with glioblastoma. Each CDR3 is given with its conserved first and last residue. D genes are given only for firm matches. Size tells how often a clone was seen (once, few, many) or the class of an expanded clone, and some rows leave it out.

V,size,J,D,CDR3,DNA
TRBV9,once,TRBJ1-1,NA,CASSSGGKNTEAFF,TGTGCCAGCAGCTCGGGGGGGAAGAACACTGAAGCTTTCTTT
TRBV29-1,NA,TRBJ1-3,NA,CSVEEGSGNTIYF,TGCAGCGTTGAGGAGGGCTCTGGAAACACCATATATTTT
TRBV7-9,NA,TRBJ2-1,TRBD2,CASSLEPSGGYNEQFF,TGTGCCAGCAGCTTAGAGCCTAGCGGGGGGTACAATGAGCAGTTCTTC
TRBV11-2,NA,TRBJ2-5,TRBD2,CASSLPLGGLETQYF,TGTGCCAGCAGCTTACCCCTGGGGGGGTTGGAGACCCAGTACTTC
TRBV5-6,NA,TRBJ1-4,NA,CASSPQGNGANEKLFF,TGTGCCAGCAGCCCCCAGGGGAATGGAGCTAATGAAAAACTGTTTTTT
TRBV27,NA,TRBJ1-2,NA,CASSTTGFNGYTF,TGTGCCAGCAGCACAACGGGATTTAATGGCTACACCTTC
TRBV4-1,few,TRBJ2-5,TRBD1,CASRKTGTGKETQYF,TGCGCCAGCAGGAAAACCGGGACAGGAAAAGAGACCCAGTACTTC
TRBV5-1,NA,TRBJ2-1,TRBD2,CASSQGLAGVNEQFF,TGCGCCAGCAGCCAGGGACTAGCGGGAGTCAATGAGCAGTTCTTC
TRBV19,NA,TRBJ2-1,NA,CASGGAWGTRDNNEQFF,TGTGCCAGTGGGGGGGCATGGGGCACTCGGGATAACAATGAGCAGTTCTTC
TRBV25-1,NA,TRBJ2-3,NA,CASRRAVSTDTQYF,TGTGCCAGCAGGCGGGCCGTCAGCACAGATACGCAGTATTTT
TRBV19,NA,TRBJ1-1,NA,CASSSGTSDTEAFF,TGTGCCAGTAGCTCAGGTACCTCGGACACTGAAGCTTTCTTT
TRBV9,NA,TRBJ1-2,NA,CASSAGGFGYTF,TGTGCCAGCAGCGCGGGGGGGTTCGGCTACACCTTC
TRBV7-3,NA,TRBJ2-1,TRBD2,CASSSGGEMGQFF,TGTGCCAGCAGCTCGGGGGGGGAGATGGGGCAGTTCTTC
TRBV7-3,NA,TRBJ2-5,NA,CASSPRAGLETQYF,TGTGCCAGCAGCCCTCGGGCGGGTCTAGAGACCCAGTACTTC
TRBV6-5,NA,TRBJ2-7,TRBD1,CASSSPSQGDRFEQYF,TGTGCCAGCAGTTCGCCCTCACAGGGGGACCGGTTCGAGCAGTACTTC
TRBV7-6,NA,TRBJ2-1,TRBD1,CASSLNHPGQGYNEQFF,TGTGCCAGCAGCTTAAACCACCCGGGACAGGGGTACAATGAGCAGTTCTTC
TRBV10-3,NA,TRBJ1-1,NA,CAISDQLQVKAFF,TGTGCCATCAGTGATCAGCTACAGGTCAAAGCTTTCTTT
TRBV7-3,NA,TRBJ1-2,NA,CASSLIFDSVGGYTF,TGTGCCAGCAGCTTAATATTCGACTCCGTGGGTGGCTACACCTTC
TRBV6-1,NA,TRBJ2-3,NA,CASSESRGGTDTQYF,TGTGCCAGCAGTGAAAGTAGGGGGGGGACAGATACGCAGTATTTT
TRBV7-9,NA,TRBJ2-1,NA,CASSLGGGPYNEQFF,TGTGCCAGCAGCTTAGGCGGGGGCCCCTACAATGAGCAGTTCTTC
TRBV6-5,NA,TRBJ1-1,NA,CASSVAGNTEAFF,TGTGCCAGCAGTGTGGCAGGAAACACTGAAGCTTTCTTT
TRBV11-2,NA,TRBJ1-2,NA,CASSLAGQRSTF,TGTGCCAGCAGCTTAGCGGGACAACGCTCGACCTTC
TRBV29-1,NA,TRBJ2-3,TRBD2,CSTGGSTDTQYF,TGCAGCACCGGGGGGAGCACAGATACGCAGTATTTT
TRBV6-5,NA,TRBJ2-7,TRBD1,CASRTGEQRYEQYF,TGTGCCAGCAGGACAGGGGAGCAACGGTACGAGCAGTACTTC
TRBV18,NA,TRBJ1-5,TRBD1,CASSPRGQGANQPQHF,TGTGCCAGCTCACCAAGGGGACAGGGAGCCAATCAGCCCCAGCATTTT
TRBV5-1,once,TRBJ1-1,TRBD1,CASSLAMGQGAVTEAFF,TGCGCCAGCAGCTTGGCCATGGGGCAGGGGGCGGTCACTGAAGCTTTCTTT
TRBV6-5,NA,TRBJ1-1,NA,CASSYSVGVDTEAFF,TGTGCCAGCAGTTACTCGGTCGGGGTGGACACTGAAGCTTTCTTT
TRBV5-1,NA,TRBJ2-2,NA,CASGGSANTGELFF,TGCGCCAGCGGCGGTAGCGCAAACACCGGGGAGCTGTTTTTT
TRBV18,NA,TRBJ2-3,NA,CASSPLSESDTQYF,TGTGCCAGCTCACCTTTGAGCGAGAGCGATACGCAGTATTTT
TRBV7-8,NA,TRBJ1-6,NA,CASSFDRSSPLHF,TGTGCCAGCAGCTTTGATAGGAGTTCACCCCTCCACTTT
TRBV6-5,NA,TRBJ2-1,NA,CASSYSNVRTYNEQFF,TGTGCCAGCAGTTACTCGAACGTTAGAACCTACAATGAGCAGTTCTTC
TRBV5-8,NA,TRBJ1-5,TRBD1,CASAGQGRGQPQHF,TGTGCCAGCGCCGGACAGGGAAGGGGACAGCCCCAGCATTTT
TRBV13,NA,TRBJ2-1,TRBD2,CASSLVGLAHRGDEQFF,TGTGCCAGCAGCTTAGTGGGCCTAGCCCATCGGGGGGATGAGCAGTTCTTC
TRBV4-1,NA,TRBJ2-2,NA,CASSQDLWGDTGELFF,TGCGCCAGCAGCCAAGATCTGTGGGGAGACACCGGGGAGCTGTTTTTT
TRBV21-1,NA,TRBJ2-1,NA,CASSPGQGYNEQFF,TGTGCCAGCAGTCCGGGACAAGGCTACAATGAGCAGTTCTTC
TRBV2,NA,TRBJ2-6,NA,CASMPRTGANVLTF,TGTGCCAGCATGCCCAGGACTGGGGCCAACGTCCTGACTTTC
TRBV5-6,NA,TRBJ2-5,TRBD2,CASSLRLAGVGETQYF,TGTGCCAGCAGCTTGCGGCTAGCGGGGGTAGGAGAGACCCAGTACTTC
TRBV6-5,NA,TRBJ1-2,TRBD1,CASSSSGQHYGYTF,TGTGCCAGCAGTTCGTCGGGACAGCACTATGGCTACACCTTC
TRBV9,NA,TRBJ2-2,NA,CASSVRLGVGLTGELFF,TGTGCCAGCAGCGTACGACTGGGAGTCGGTTTGACCGGGGAGCTGTTTTTT
TRBV5-1,NA,TRBJ1-6,TRBD1,CASSLNGGQGGSPLHF,TGCGCCAGCAGCTTGAACGGGGGACAGGGCGGCTCACCCCTCCACTTT
TRBV6-1,NA,TRBJ2-3,TRBD2,CASSVLAGGTDTQYF,TGTGCCAGCAGTGTACTAGCGGGAGGCACAGATACGCAGTATTTT
TRBV11-3,NA,TRBJ2-7,TRBD1,CASSLVSQGVGYEQYF,TGTGCCAGCAGCTTAGTATCCCAGGGGGTCGGGTACGAGCAGTACTTC
TRBV9,once,TRBJ2-5,TRBD2,CASSSSPGLAGGLAETQYF,TGTGCCAGCAGCTCCTCACCGGGACTAGCGGGGGGGCTGGCAGAGACCCAGTACTTC
TRBV4-1,NA,TRBJ2-4,NA,CASSQDSVNIQYF,TGCGCCAGCAGCCAAGATAGCGTTAACATTCAGTACTTC
TRBV6-5,few,TRBJ1-6,NA,CASSLTSSPLHF,TGTGCCAGCAGTTTGACAAGTTCACCCCTCCACTTT
TRBV19,NA,TRBJ1-2,NA,CASSTRADGYTF,TGTGCCAGTAGTACTCGTGCGGATGGCTACACCTTC
TRBV6-1,NA,TRBJ1-1,NA,CASSEDRTLRIAFF,TGTGCCAGCAGTGAAGACAGGACCCTAAGAATAGCTTTCTTT
TRBV19,NA,TRBJ1-2,TRBD1,CASRNQGDNYGYTF,TGTGCCAGTAGAAATCAGGGGGATAACTATGGCTACACCTTC
TRBV18,NA,TRBJ1-6,NA,CASSPPGSEHSPLHF,TGTGCCAGCTCACCACCGGGTAGCGAACATTCACCCCTCCACTTT